The text below deals with one TCR beta chain. The target antigen is unknown. These data are taken from a study of cytomegalovirus exposure and HLA in healthy donors. Study findings and constraints: The study labeled more than 150 TCR beta chains cytomegalovirus-associated. Subsequent analysis found a tendency for first-cohort TCR clusters to co-occur within the 120 or so validation repertoires. In vitro testing confirmed a few CMV-associated chains as specific for CMV antigens.

V dropped 0 bases and J dropped 2 bases, with 7 bases sitting between them. The CDR3 is 14 amino acids. The germline gives CDR1 KGHSY, CDR2 FQNENV. Some clones are missing from TCRdb's copy, which holds only in-frame ones; the method was immunoSEQ multiplex PCR. The sample gives fewer than 120,000 clones, about nine tenths of which show up once; around 1.8% is in the top ten. The receptor's source is a woman between 18 and 29 years old in good health and CMV-seronegative. The sequenced material came from PBMCs. The genes are TRBV16 and TRBJ2-5; D is uncertain. The CDR3 coding sequence is TGTGCCAGCAGCCAATCAACAGATCAAGAGACCCAGTACTTC. This codes for CASSQSTDQETQYF.